Sequencing of this T cell receptor (beta chain) was carried out in a study of beta chain bispecific antibodies for T cell cancers. About the research overall: Healthy donor T cells cocultured with leukemia lines and bispecific antibodies.

Clonotype quantities came from unique molecular identifier barcode counts. TCRdb used MiXCR to reprocess the 5' RACE reads, holding one entry per CDR3 protein. The sample holds some 20,000 distinct CDR3 sequences, more than 2% seen once. Trimming cost V 3 bases and J 2 bases, with 6 bases left between them. The germline gives CDR1 SGHDT, CDR2 YYEEEE. The CDR3 loop spans 12 amino acids. Expansion lasted 3 days, with either anti-CD3 antibody OKT3 or CD3/CD28 beads. There are many counts of this clonotype. Its antigen remains unknown. General study results and limits: After anti-TRBV12 rather than anti-CD19 exposure, TRBV12-3 made up roughly 99% less of total TRBV signal. Normal T cells contributed less of the targeted TRBV signal than the leukemia cells did.

This rearrangement joins TRBV5-6 to TRBJ2-7; no clear D gene. This receptor was identified in a human donor in good health. Some clones in this sample may be carry-over from other donors' samples. Sequencing was performed on healthy donor T cells cultured with leukemia cells, taken from a culture containing a bispecific antibody targeting TCR Vbeta12. In DNA form, the CDR3 reads TGTGCCAGCAGCTCGTACACCTACGAGCAGTACTTC. Amino acids: CASSSYTYEQYF.